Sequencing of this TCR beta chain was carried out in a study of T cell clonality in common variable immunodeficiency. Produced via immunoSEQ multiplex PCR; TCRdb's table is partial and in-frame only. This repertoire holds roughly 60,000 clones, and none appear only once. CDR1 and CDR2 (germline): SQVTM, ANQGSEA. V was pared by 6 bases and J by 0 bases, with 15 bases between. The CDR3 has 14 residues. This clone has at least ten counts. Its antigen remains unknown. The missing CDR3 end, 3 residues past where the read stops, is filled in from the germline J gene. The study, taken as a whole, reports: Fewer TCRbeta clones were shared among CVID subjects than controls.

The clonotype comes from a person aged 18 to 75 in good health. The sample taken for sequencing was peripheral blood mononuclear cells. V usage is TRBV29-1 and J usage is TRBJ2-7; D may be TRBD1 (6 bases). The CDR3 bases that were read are TGCAGCGTATCTTTAGGACAGAGCTCCTACGAG. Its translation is CSVSLGQSSYE. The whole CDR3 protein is CSVSLGQSSYEQYF.